Following are 15 T cell receptor beta chains from one sample sequenced in a study of blood T cell repertoires in COVID-19. Sequenced by immunoSEQ multiplex PCR; TCRdb stores in-frame clones only, minus some. Of over 25,000 clones listed, around 83% are singletons. The specimen was peripheral blood. These receptors originate from a human donor in a cohort sampled during active COVID-19.

J is TRBJ2-1 and V is TRBV19, with 12 bases lining up with TRBD2. V shed 4 bases and J 6 bases; nucleotides not matched to a gene: 4. The CDR3 sequence is 15 residues long. CDR1 LNHDA and CDR2 SQIVND come from the germline V gene (reference sequence). CDR3 amino acids: CASSTTSGSFNEQFF. CDR3 nucleotide sequence: TGTGCCAGTAGTACGACTAGCGGGAGTTTCAATGAGCAGTTCTTC. Full variable domain (missing parts from reference TRBV19 and TRBJ2-1): DGGITQSPKYLFRKEGQNVTLSCEQNLNHDAMYWYRQDPGQGLRLIYYSQIVNDFQKGDIAEGYSVSREKKESFPLTVTSAQKNPTAFYLCASSTTSGSFNEQFFGPGTRLTVL.

This clone was observed once. The chain has TRBV9 and TRBJ2-7; 11 bases match TRBD2. V shed 4 bases and J 5 bases; nucleotides not matched to a gene: 11. The germline gives CDR1 SGDLS, CDR2 YYNGEE. CDR3 length: 16 amino acids. CDR3: CASSQAIAGGPNEQYF. The CDR3 nucleotides read TGTGCCAGCAGCCAGGCCATAGCGGGAGGGCCGAACGAGCAGTACTTC.

Turning to this clone: Mismatch with germline at one junction end may stem from a read error. V is TRBV6-5 and J is TRBJ2-7; 15 bases are shared with TRBD2. The length of the CDR3 is 14 residues. Looked up from germline, CDR1 is MNHEY and CDR2 is SVGAGI. Here the CDR3 reads CASSPIGLAGGDIF. In DNA, the CDR3 is TGTGCCAGCAGCCCCATTGGACTAGCGGGAGGGGACATCTTC.

This chain links TRBV10-1 with TRBJ2-3, with a possible D match to TRBD1 (5 bases). Trimming removed 3 bases at V and 4 bases at J, with 11 bases between. Germline V CDR1 and CDR2: WNHNN, SYGVQD (reference sequence). The CDR3 runs to 14 residues. The CDR3 region has the DNA TGCGCCAGCAGTGACCGGGCAGGGCCAGATACGCAGTATTTT. Amino acids: CASSDRAGPDTQYF.

In this sample, this clone turned up once. The J gene is TRBJ1-5, the V gene TRBV23-1, with D perhaps matching TRBD1 (6 bases). Being an ORF, TRBV23-1 has a function that is uncertain. The CDR3 loop spans 17 amino acids. Trimming cost V 0 bases and J 0 bases, with 12 bases left between them. The CDR3 bases are TGCGCCAGCAGTCAATCAGGGACACAATATAGCAATCAGCCCCAGCATTTT. Residues: CASSQSGTQYSNQPQHF.

This sequence joins TRBV5-1 and TRBJ2-7, with D maybe TRBD2 (5 bases). V was cut by 0 bases and J by 1 base, with 14 bases left in between. Germline CDR1 SGHRS, CDR2 YFSETQ. The CDR3 sequence is 16 residues long. The CDR3 coding sequence is TGCGCCAGCAGCTTGGTCGGGGTCCTGGAGTCCTACGAGCAGTACTTC. This gives the protein CASSLVGVLESYEQYF.

The chain is built from TRBV12-3 or TRBV12-4 and TRBJ1-2; D possibly corresponds to TRBD1 (6 bases). V gave up 5 bases and J gave up 6 bases, with 10 bases separating them. The CDR3 loop spans 12 amino acids. CDR3 sequence reads: CASSLQGNGYTF. CDR3 in DNA: TGTGCCAGCAGTCTTCAGGGGAATGGCTACACCTTC.

CDR3 sequence (DNA): TGTGCCAGCTCACCAGGGAGAGACGAGACCCAGTACTTC. Translation: CASSPGRDETQYF. The chain employs TRBV18 and TRBJ2-5, with D perhaps TRBD2 (5 bases). V lost 2 bases to trimming and J lost 5 bases, with 9 bases between them. This CDR3 is built from 13 residues. Looked up from germline, CDR1 is KGHSH and CDR2 is LQKENI.

The chain is built from TRBV18 and TRBJ1-6; D ambiguous. Trimming removed 3 bases at V and 7 bases at J, with 16 bases between. Per the germline V gene, CDR1 is KGHSH and CDR2 is LQKENI. The CDR3 sequence is 16 residues long. The CDR3 nucleotides read TGTGCCAGCTCACCCGAAGCGGGGATTGACAATTCACCCCTCCACTTT. Protein sequence: CASSPEAGIDNSPLHF.

The V and J genes are TRBV27 and TRBJ1-2, with 8 bases that match TRBD1. V dropped 5 bases and J dropped 4; count of bases not matched to a gene: 12. This CDR3 contains 16 residues. In germline, CDR1 is MNHEY, CDR2 SMNVEV (reference sequence). In nucleotides, the CDR3 is TGTGCCAGCAGTGCTTCGACAGGGGAGAGGGGCTATGGCTACACCTTC. Translating gives CASSASTGERGYGYTF.

The chain combines TRBV5-1 with TRBJ1-3; D may be TRBD1 (5 bases). Trimming took off 0 bases at V and 4 bases at J, with 11 bases between the two ends. The germline CDR1 and CDR2 sequences are SGHRS and YFSETQ. This CDR3 has 15 amino acids. The CDR3 sequence: CASSLVGVSGNTIYF. The DNA for the CDR3 is TGCGCCAGCAGCTTGGTAGGGGTCTCCGGAAACACCATATATTTT.

The chain recombines TRBV6-4 with TRBJ2-4, with 7 bases aligning to TRBD2. The CDR3 sequence is 16 residues long. Unmatched junction bases numbered 14, after V lost 6 bases and J lost 6 bases. Germline CDR1 and CDR2: MRHNA and SNTAGT. The CDR3 coding sequence is TGTGCCAGCAGCCCTAGCGGACCCGGAGGTGGAAACATTCAGTACTTC. Protein: CASSPSGPGGGNIQYF.

The chain links TRBV18 to TRBJ1-1, with 9 bases lining up with TRBD1. Looked up from germline, CDR1 is KGHSH and CDR2 is LQKENI. CDR3 length: 13 amino acids. V trimming: 6 bases; J trimming: 7 bases; junction bases outside the gene matches: 6. In DNA form, the CDR3 reads TGTGCCAGCTCTCAGGGACAGGGAGTTGAAGCTTTCTTT. Its protein product is CASSQGQGVEAFF.

This chain joins TRBV5-1 and TRBJ1-2; TRBD1 might be the D (5 bases). The ends were cut back, 0 bases at V and 2 bases at J, with 5 bases in the middle. The CDR3 contains 13 residues. Germline V gene data show CDR1 as SGHRS and CDR2 as YFSETQ. The CDR3 sequence: CASSLGQNYGYTF. Here the CDR3 DNA reads TGCGCCAGCAGCTTGGGACAGAACTATGGCTACACCTTC.

This clone was seen once. The chain links TRBV3-1 (or the pseudogene TRBV3-2) to TRBJ1-2, with 10 bases identical to TRBD1. The V segment lost 3 bases and the J segment 5 bases; nucleotides outside the gene matches: 12. The CDR3 has 17 residues. Germline values: CDR1 LGHDT, CDR2 YNNKEL (reference sequence). This CDR3 reads CASSHLRDRGYRYGYTF. DNA of the CDR3: TGTGCCAGCAGCCATCTCCGGGACAGGGGATATAGGTATGGCTACACCTTC.